This TCR beta chain appears in the sequencing data of a study of shared T cell receptors in the human thymus. This CDR3 comprises 15 residues. With V trimmed by 2 bases and J by 6 bases, 3 bases remained unmatched. CDR1 is SGHDN and CDR2 is FVKESK in the germline V gene. Produced via immunoSEQ multiplex PCR; TCRdb's table is partial and in-frame only. The sample has about 380,000 clones; 85% to 95% are singletons. The gene calls are TRBV14 and TRBJ2-1; TRBD2 agrees at 11 bases. This TCR was sampled from a human donor. The sample was thymocytes. DNA for the CDR3: TGTGCCAGCAGCCAAATAGCGGGAGGGCCCAATGAGCAGTTCTTC. It encodes CASSQIAGGPNEQFF. Using reference TRBV14 and TRBJ2-1 for the parts outside the CDR3, the full variable domain is EAGVTQFPSHSVIEKGQTVTLRCDPISGHDNLYWYRRVMGKEIKFLLHFVKESKQDESGMPNNRFLAERTGGTYSTLKVQPAELEDSGVYFCASSQIAGGPNEQFFGPGTRLTVL.